These T cell receptor beta chains were read from a single sample in a study of monozygotic twins with inflammatory bowel disease. Each CDR3 protein gets one entry in TCRdb, which reprocessed the 5' RACE reads and gives no DNA. The sample has 150,000 to 200,000 distinct CDR3 sequences. Sequences were obtained from blood. The receptors originated from a human donor with ulcerative colitis or Crohn's disease, or a healthy co-twin of an affected twin (not recorded which). Each CDR3 is given with its conserved first and last residue.

V gene,J gene,CDR3 protein
TRBV27,TRBJ1-1,CASSLPGQSTEAFF
TRBV18,TRBJ2-3,CASSPRVAGAEDTQYF
TRBV5-1,TRBJ2-7,CASSGGQGPSYEQYF
TRBV28,TRBJ2-5,CASTLDSSSETQYF
TRBV6-5,TRBJ2-1,CASRQGVYNEQFF
TRBV13,TRBJ2-1,CASSRPDHSYNEQFF
TRBV3-1,TRBJ2-6,CASSQGARGNSGANVLTF
TRBV5-1,TRBJ2-7,CASSFFGAGSYEQYF
TRBV28,TRBJ1-4,CASTLTRDRVNEKLFF
TRBV29-1,TRBJ2-5,CSAGDYLQETQYF
TRBV4-1,TRBJ2-3,CASSHASLALAGPGGPTDTQYF
TRBV2,TRBJ2-1,CASSEAAAGGHSTYNEQFF
TRBV4-2,TRBJ2-7,CASSQAPAGPTYEQYF
TRBV28,TRBJ1-4,CASSTLTEKLFF
TRBV20-1,TRBJ2-5,CSARTQETQYF
TRBV20-1,TRBJ2-5,CSARALMGRGETQYF
TRBV9,TRBJ1-1,CASSVSGRGVTEAFF
TRBV20-1,TRBJ2-5,CSATPPSGSQETQYF
TRBV7-9,TRBJ1-1,CASSSTGAFTEAFF
TRBV9,TRBJ2-1,CASSSRTGDPEQFF
TRBV7-3,TRBJ2-6,CASSFDPSGANVLTF
TRBV10-3,TRBJ2-3,CAISDSSTSGTDTQYF
TRBV3-1,TRBJ1-4,CASSHQIQALNEKLFF
TRBV20-1,TRBJ2-1,CSARGLLAGLVNEQFF
TRBV7-7,TRBJ2-1,CASSLAGTAATNEQFF
TRBV30,TRBJ1-1,CAWSNSRSNTEAFF
TRBV11-2,TRBJ2-1,CASSLGGTHSYNEQFF
TRBV20-1,TRBJ2-7,CSARDLQRGDYEQYF
TRBV20-1,TRBJ2-7,CSAISGERSTHEQYF
TRBV13,TRBJ1-2,CASSRRAGVNYGYTF
TRBV5-5,TRBJ2-2,CASRRRGYTGELFF
TRBV19,TRBJ1-5,CASSQGGNQPQHF
TRBV7-9,TRBJ1-1,CASSPPGTAVSGTEAFF
TRBV20-1,TRBJ1-1,CSAPGGYEAFF
TRBV6-1,TRBJ2-7,CASSPGGSGSSYEQYF
TRBV29-1,TRBJ2-5,CSAGLQETQYF
TRBV2,TRBJ2-2,CASSVRLTVGGELFF
TRBV20-1,TRBJ2-1,CSARGRRVREGIYNEQFF
TRBV6-1,TRBJ2-5,CASSGFEVWLKTQYF
TRBV5-4,TRBJ1-2,CASSKTDTYGYTF
TRBV20-1,TRBJ2-5,CSAWSGTGWGDGKTQYF
TRBV5-4,TRBJ1-4,CASSPAGLRGPNEKLFF
TRBV18,TRBJ2-3,CASSLDSDRGFTDTQYF
TRBV7-2,TRBJ2-7,CASSLRLAGGLPEQYF
TRBV30,TRBJ1-2,CAWSPTSHGYTF
TRBV2,TRBJ2-3,CASRWGTPFCF
TRBV18,TRBJ1-5,CASSPPQTGRNQPQHF
TRBV7-9,TRBJ2-3,CASSFGLAQDTQYF
TRBV6-2/TRBV6-3,TRBJ1-5,CASSYTGLNQPQHF
TRBV5-1,TRBJ2-1,CASSLDLGLARVNEQFF
TRBV19,TRBJ2-1,CASSIVGGATGEQFF
TRBV10-3,TRBJ2-3,CAISEIELHTDTQYF